Below are 19 T cell receptor beta chains sequenced from a single sample in a study of blood T cells in healthy people across ages. Then a second PCR, running about 7 to 11 cycles, was carried out with a sample-barcoded 5' primer and a J-beta primer mix. TCRdb re-called the 5' RACE reads with MiXCR, one entry per CDR3 protein. The top ten clones hold around a fifth of a sample with more than 650,000 distinct CDR3 sequences, approximately 22% of them seen once. The sequenced material came from blood. Every receptor here comes from a man in his 70s in good health.

V is TRBV7-7 and J is TRBJ1-5; 9 positions agree with TRBD1. Germline CDR1 reads SSHAT; CDR2 reads FNYEAQ (reference sequence). J lost 2 bases, V lost 1 base, and 18 bases had no gene match. The CDR3 contains 21 residues. The CDR3 DNA is TGTGCCAGCAGCTTAGAGGAGGACAGGGGCCTCACCTCCGGGGGCAATCAGCCCCAGCATTTT. Translated, it gives CASSLEEDRGLTSGGNQPQHF.

This clonotype was observed a few times. This sequence joins TRBV5-4 and TRBJ2-3; TRBD2 is a possible D gene (6 bases). V lost 0 bases and J lost 2, with 10 bases in between. Germline CDR1 SGHNT, CDR2 YYREEE (reference sequence). The CDR3 extends over 15 amino acids. CDR3 region: CASSLGTTHTDTQYF. As DNA, the CDR3 is TGTGCCAGCAGCTTGGGGACTACTCACACAGATACGCAGTATTTT.

J is TRBJ2-4 and V is TRBV12-3 or TRBV12-4; TRBD1 aligns across 7 bases. V lost 5 bases to trimming and J lost 8 bases; unmatched junction nucleotides: 12. This CDR3 is built from 15 residues. The CDR3 sequence is CASSLRTGPADIQYF. The DNA for the CDR3 is TGTGCCAGCAGTCTACGGACAGGCCCCGCGGACATTCAGTACTTC.

This clonotype was observed a few times. The chain combines TRBV14 with TRBJ1-1; a weak D match, TRBD1 (5 bases). The CDR3 has 15 amino acids. V was trimmed by 2 bases and J by 2 bases, leaving 12 bases between them. Per the germline V gene, CDR1 is SGHDN and CDR2 is FVKESK. In DNA form, the CDR3 reads TGTGCCAGCAGCCAACCCACGGGACCAAACACTGAAGCTTTCTTT. Translated, it gives CASSQPTGPNTEAFF.

The V call is TRBV30, the J call TRBJ2-1, with 7 nucleotides matching TRBD2. Losses at the gene ends were 2 bases for V and 3 bases for J; bases not matched to a gene: 10. The CDR3 is 16 amino acids. Germline lookup yields CDR1 GTSNPN and CDR2 SVGIG (reference sequence). The chain's CDR3 is CAWSTERGPFYNEQFF. The CDR3 DNA sequence: TGTGCCTGGAGTACGGAGCGGGGCCCATTCTACAATGAGCAGTTCTTC.

This clonotype was detected many times. This chain links TRBV20-1 with TRBJ1-3, with unresolved D. CDR3 length: 14 amino acids. Germline CDR1 and CDR2: DFQATT and SNEGSKA (reference sequence). V was shortened by 6 bases and J by 0 bases, with 12 bases between the two germline ends. CDR3 coding DNA: TGCAGTGCGCAGAGAAAGAGCTCTGGAAACACCATATATTTT. Translating it yields CSAQRKSSGNTIYF.

The chain joins TRBV12-3 or TRBV12-4 to TRBJ1-1; a weak D match, TRBD1 (5 bases). V lost 4 bases, J lost 5 bases, and 8 bases lay in between. The CDR3 length is 12 residues. CDR3 in DNA: TGTGCCAGCAGTTCCAGGGTGACTGAAGCTTTCTTT. It translates to CASSSRVTEAFF.

The chain has TRBV10-3 and TRBJ1-3; D is ambiguous. V lost 3 bases and J lost 1, with 16 bases in between. Germline V CDR1 and CDR2: ENHRY, SYGVKD. The CDR3 is made up of 17 amino acids. The CDR3 nucleotides read TGTGCCATCAGTGACCGGGCGCGAGGGAGGTCTGGAAACACCATATATTTT. Protein sequence: CAISDRARGRSGNTIYF.

This clonotype was seen only a few times. One end of the junction varies from germline; a read error may be responsible. The chain uses TRBV6-1 and TRBJ2-3; TRBD2 matches at 9 bases. The CDR3 extends over 16 amino acids. Germline V gene sequence: CDR1 MNHNS, CDR2 SASEGT. The CDR3 region has the DNA TGTGCCAGCAGTGAGCCGACAGGGACTAGCACGGATACGCAGTATTTT. Amino acid sequence: CASSEPTGTSTDTQYF.

The V gene is TRBV28, the J gene TRBJ2-5; 8 bases are shared with TRBD2. The length of the CDR3 is 15 residues. Germline V lookup: CDR1 MDHEN, CDR2 SYDVKM. With V trimmed by 2 bases and J by 4 bases, 6 bases remained unmatched. CDR3 amino acids: CASSLGQAGVETQYF. In nucleotides, the CDR3 is TGTGCCAGCAGTTTAGGTCAAGCGGGGGTAGAGACCCAGTACTTC.

The chain links TRBV6-1 to TRBJ1-2; 8 positions agree with TRBD1. V was clipped by 2 bases and J by 4 bases; unmatched bases: 6. This CDR3 has 15 residues. Germline V CDR1 and CDR2: MNHNS, SASEGT. As DNA, the CDR3 is TGTGCCAGCAGTGAATCTTGGGACAGGACCTATGGCTACACCTTC. Encoded protein: CASSESWDRTYGYTF.

The gene calls are TRBV28 and TRBJ1-1, with 8 nucleotides matching TRBD1. The junction had 8 bases not matched to a gene; V was cut back by 5 bases and J by 6 bases. CDR1 is MDHEN and CDR2 is SYDVKM in the germline V gene. CDR3 length: 14 residues. The CDR3 sequence: CASSPTGQGAEAFF. Here the CDR3 DNA reads TGTGCCAGCAGTCCAACCGGACAGGGCGCTGAAGCTTTCTTT.

This clonotype was observed a handful of times. The chain carries TRBV12-3 or TRBV12-4 and TRBJ2-5; 7 positions agree with TRBD2. Trimming removed 4 bases from V and 5 bases from J; junction bases left unmatched: 4. The CDR3 totals 13 residues. The CDR3 DNA reads TGTGCCAGCAGTTCGCGCGGGAGTGAGACCCAGTACTTC. Protein: CASSSRGSETQYF.

The table lists this clonotype with a few counts. The chain employs TRBV7-2 and TRBJ2-7; no clear D gene. Germline CDR1 reads SGHTA; CDR2 reads FQGNSA. This CDR3 spans 13 amino acids. Trimming stripped 3 bases from V and 2 bases from J, with 8 bases between. The CDR3 DNA is TGTGCCAGCAGCTTCCTGGCAGCCTACGAGCAGTACTTC. Its protein product is CASSFLAAYEQYF. Combining the CDR3 with reference TRBV7-2 and TRBJ2-7 gives the whole variable domain GAGVSQSPSNKVTEKGKDVELRCDPISGHTALYWYRQSLGQGLEFLIYFQGNSAPDKSGLPSDRFSAERTGGSVSTLTIQRTQQEDSAVYLCASSFLAAYEQYFGPGTRLTVT.

The J gene is TRBJ2-1, the V gene TRBV10-2, with 8 bases fitting TRBD2. Trimming removed 6 bases from V and 7 bases from J; junction bases left unmatched: 8. The germline V gene has CDR1 WSHSY and CDR2 SAAADI. The CDR3 totals 14 residues. The CDR3 spells CASSRTGGGNEQFF. The DNA of the CDR3 is TGCGCCAGCAGCAGAACCGGGGGGGGGAATGAGCAGTTCTTC.

The sample holds a few counts of this clonotype. The chain uses TRBV7-2 and TRBJ1-4; TRBD1 matches 7 bases. The CDR3 covers 15 residues. The germline V gene has CDR1 SGHTA and CDR2 FQGNSA. V lost 4 bases and J lost 3; bases outside the gene matches: 5. The CDR3 reads CASSSGRGSNEKLFF. CDR3 bases: TGTGCCAGCAGCTCAGGCAGGGGGTCTAATGAAAAACTGTTTTTT.

This clonotype was seen repeatedly, ten times or more. J is TRBJ2-3 and V is TRBV7-9, with D hard to call. The CDR3 is 15 amino acids. The V gene lost 1 base and the J gene lost 2 bases, with 10 bases spanning the gap. The germline V gene has CDR1 SEHNR and CDR2 FQNEAQ (reference sequence). The CDR3 DNA reads TGTGCCAGCAGCTTAGAGCCCAGCACCACAGATACGCAGTATTTT. Amino acids: CASSLEPSTTDTQYF.

The chain employs TRBV27 and TRBJ2-2; 7 nucleotides line up with TRBD1. This CDR3 is built from 16 residues. J gave up 3 bases and V 5 bases, and 9 bases lay outside the gene matches. Germline lookup yields CDR1 MNHEY and CDR2 SMNVEV (reference sequence). The CDR3 is CASSRAQGVYTGELFF. CDR3 DNA: TGTGCCAGCAGTCGGGCGCAGGGGGTATACACCGGGGAGCTGTTTTTT.

The chain joins TRBV2 to TRBJ2-5, with 7 bases lining up with TRBD2. This CDR3 spans 14 amino acids. Looked up from germline, CDR1 is SNHLY and CDR2 is FYNNEI. The trim removed 6 bases at V and 1 base at J, leaving 5 bases unmatched. DNA for the CDR3: TGTGCCAGCAGCCTACTAGCGTTCCAAGAGACCCAGTACTTC. Residues: CASSLLAFQETQYF.